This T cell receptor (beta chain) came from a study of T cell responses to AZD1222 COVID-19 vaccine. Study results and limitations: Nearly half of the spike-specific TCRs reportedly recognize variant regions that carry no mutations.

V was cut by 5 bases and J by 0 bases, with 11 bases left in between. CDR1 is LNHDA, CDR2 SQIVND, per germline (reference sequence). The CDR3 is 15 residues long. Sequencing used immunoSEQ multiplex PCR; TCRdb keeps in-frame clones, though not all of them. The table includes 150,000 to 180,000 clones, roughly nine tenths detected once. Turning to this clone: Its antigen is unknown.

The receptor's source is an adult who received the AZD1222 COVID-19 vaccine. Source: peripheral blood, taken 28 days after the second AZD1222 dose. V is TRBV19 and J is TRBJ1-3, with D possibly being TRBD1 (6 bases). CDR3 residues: CASSQDSGSGNTIYF. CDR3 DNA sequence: TGTGCCAGTAGTCAGGACAGTGGCTCTGGAAACACCATATATTTT.